Included here is one T cell receptor (beta chain) sequence, with context. The data were obtained in a study of blood T cell repertoires in COVID-19. The wider study: T cells, B-cell-depleted T cells, or PBMCs supplied cDNA or gDNA.

This CDR3 contains 19 residues. In germline, CDR1 is KGHSH, CDR2 LQKENI. V lost 1 base to trimming and J lost 6 bases; unmatched junction nucleotides: 10. Sequencing was performed with immunoSEQ multiplex PCR; in TCRdb, only in-frame clones are kept and a portion is missing. The sample holds over 150,000 clones; roughly 85% are singletons and the top ten take more than 6.5%. The TCR was taken from a woman between 55 and 75 years old with COVID-19, enrolled during active disease. V gene TRBV18 combines with J gene TRBJ2-1, with 15 positions matching TRBD2. The sequencing input was peripheral blood. This CDR3 reads CASSPRTSGGAKVSNEQFF. The CDR3 nucleotides read TGTGCCAGCTCACCACGGACTAGCGGGGGGGCCAAAGTTAGCAATGAGCAGTTCTTC.